A selection of T cell receptor beta chains follows, all from one sample in a study of cytomegalovirus exposure and HLA in healthy donors. The protocol was immunoSEQ multiplex PCR, while the TCRdb copy is restricted to in-frame clones and leaves out a portion. The table lists 120,000 or so clones, more than 75% of them singletons, with roughly 2% in the top ten. The sequenced sample was PBMCs. These receptors were taken from a woman in her thirties in good health and CMV-seronegative. CDR3s include the opening cysteine and the closing phenylalanine or tryptophan. The D gene is left open where the match is weak. Size is stated for part of the rows, as once, few or many counts, or as a class when the clone is expanded.

v_call	d_call	clone_size	j_call	cdr3_aa	cdr3_nt
TRBV9	TRBD2	.	TRBJ2-1	CASSKGAGEGRSSYNEQFF	TGTGCCAGCAGTAAGGGTGCGGGGGAAGGGAGAAGCTCCTACAATGAGCAGTTCTTC
TRBV19	.	.	TRBJ2-2	CASSPVTGAGELFF	TGTGCCAGTAGTCCTGTCACAGGCGCCGGGGAGCTGTTTTTT
TRBV2	.	few	TRBJ1-5	CASRGDTRAQHF	TGTGCCAGCAGAGGGGACACGAGAGCCCAGCATTTT
TRBV5-1	TRBD1	.	TRBJ1-1	CATSDRASTEAFF	TGCGCCACCAGTGACAGGGCGAGCACTGAAGCTTTCTTT
TRBV14	.	.	TRBJ1-6	CASSQDYVSPLHF	TGTGCCAGCAGCCAAGATTATGTTTCACCCCTCCACTTT
TRBV18	TRBD2	once	TRBJ2-5	CASSDLTGTSGQYQETQYF	TGTGCCAGCTCCGATCTAACCGGGACTAGCGGGCAGTACCAAGAGACCCAGTACTTC
TRBV19	.	.	TRBJ1-2	CASRPQGKEYGYTF	TGTGCCAGTAGACCACAGGGAAAGGAATATGGCTACACCTTC
TRBV20-1	.	.	TRBJ1-2	CSAPGVDGYTF	TGCAGTGCCCCAGGGGTGGACGGCTACACCTTC
TRBV6-4	TRBD2	.	TRBJ2-3	CASSDASGGNTDTQYF	TGTGCCAGCAGTGACGCTAGCGGGGGGAACACAGATACGCAGTATTTT
TRBV6-5	.	.	TRBJ2-3	CASRRRSTDTQYF	TGTGCCAGCCGGAGGAGGAGCACAGATACGCAGTATTTT
TRBV7-6	.	.	TRBJ2-1	CASSLGQTDSYNEQFF	TGTGCCAGCAGCTTAGGCCAGACAGATTCCTACAATGAGCAGTTCTTC